The clone carrying this T cell receptor (beta chain) was picked up many times. TCRdb reanalysed the 5' RACE reads using MiXCR and keeps one entry per CDR3 protein. The top ten hold roughly 3.4% of the sample, which has 200,000 to 250,000 distinct CDR3 sequences, 5.5% to 7% seen once. The germline V gene has CDR1 SQVTM and CDR2 ANQGSEA. The CDR3 runs 13 residues. The data originate from a study of identical twins. The same sample was also used in a study of yellow fever vaccine responses in identical twins.

Sequencing was carried out using memory (CD45RO+) T cells sorted from blood. This chain links TRBV29-1 with TRBJ2-5, with a tentative D call TRBD2 (5 bases). The receptor's source is a woman under 30 in good health. Here the CDR3 DNA reads TGCAGTGCTTGTCGGGATTTACAAGAGACCCAGTACTTC. Translated: CSACRDLQETQYF. Supplemented by reference TRBV29-1 and TRBJ2-5, the full variable domain reads SAVISQKPSRDICQRGTSLTIQCQVDSQVTMMFWYRQQPGQSLTLIATANQGSEATYESGFVIDKFPISRPNLTFSTLTVSNMSPEDSSIYLCSACRDLQETQYFGPGTRLLVL.